One and the same sample provided the 18 T cell receptor beta chains below, sequenced in a study of blood T cell repertoires in COVID-19. This table comes from immunoSEQ multiplex PCR, and its TCRdb copy is limited to in-frame clones, with some not included. The table shows roughly 200,000 clones, with roughly 84% occurring only once. Input material: peripheral blood. Every receptor here comes from a woman of 80 years or more with COVID-19, enrolled during active disease.

This sequence joins TRBV7-9 and TRBJ1-2; possible D gene TRBD1, 6 bases. V lost 2 bases, J lost 4 bases, and 11 bases lay in between. The CDR3 is 14 residues long. Germline loops: CDR1 SEHNR, CDR2 FQNEAQ (reference sequence). The CDR3 sequence: CASSLTGPSYGYTF. DNA for the CDR3: TGTGCCAGCAGCTTAACAGGGCCCAGCTATGGCTACACCTTC.

The chain couples TRBV1 to TRBJ2-7; the table's TRBD2 call for D was not verified on the DNA. TRBV1 is a documented pseudogene. CDR3 length equals 16 residues. CDR3 in amino acids: CTSSQAGLAGSYEQYV. For the CDR3, the DNA is TGCACCAGCAGCCAAGCCGGACTAGCGGGATCCTACGAGCAGTACGTC.

This chain connects TRBV4-3 to TRBJ2-2, with 8 bases aligning to TRBD1. The germline CDR1 and CDR2 sequences are LGHNA and YSLEER. The CDR3 runs 17 residues. After removal of 0 bases from V and 6 bases from J, the junction contained 9 bases not matched to a gene. The CDR3 nucleotides read TGCGCCAGCAGCCAAGAGCTTCAGGGGGCGAAGCCCGGGGAGCTGTTTTTT. This sequence encodes CASSQELQGAKPGELFF.

The V gene is TRBV7-9, the J gene TRBJ1-1; TRBD1 matches at 10 bases. The CDR3 sequence is 18 residues long. J lost 2 bases, V lost 5 bases, and 14 bases had no gene match. Germline assignment: CDR1 SEHNR and CDR2 FQNEAQ (reference sequence). DNA for the CDR3: TGTGCCAGCAGCCGAAGAGCAGGGACAGGGGTTTTTAACACTGAAGCTTTCTTT. Residues: CASSRRAGTGVFNTEAFF.

As DNA, the CDR3 is TGTGCCAGCAGCTTAGTTTTTCAGGGGAACTATGGCTACACCTTC. Translation: CASSLVFQGNYGYTF. The chain joins TRBV7-9 to TRBJ1-2; D is possibly TRBD1 (6 bases). The CDR3 has 15 amino acids. V lost 1 base, J lost 2 bases, and 11 bases lay in between. The germline CDR1 and CDR2 sequences are SEHNR and FQNEAQ (reference sequence).

CDR3 nucleotides: TGTGCCAGCAGCCCCAGAGGCGCAGGGGATTCCTACAATGAGCAGTTCTTC. Residues: CASSPRGAGDSYNEQFF. The chain employs TRBV9 and TRBJ2-1; D perhaps matches TRBD1 (6 bases). From germline, CDR1 is SGDLS and CDR2 YYNGEE. V was pared by 4 bases and J by 1 base, with 18 bases between. The CDR3 consists of 17 residues. Complete variable domain (other parts from reference TRBV9 and TRBJ2-1): DSGVTQTPKHLITATGQRVTLRCSPRSGDLSVYWYQQSLDQGLQFLIQYYNGEERAKGNILERFSAQQFPDLHSELNLSSLELGDSALYFCASSPRGAGDSYNEQFFGPGTRLTVL.

CDR3 in DNA: TGCGCCAGCAGTCAACCTACAGGGGGCACCGGGGAGCTGTTTTTT. It specifies CASSQPTGGTGELFF. This chain links TRBV23-1 with TRBJ2-2; 8 bases are a match to TRBD1. TRBV23-1 is noted as an ORF with a role that remains uncertain. Germline trimming cut 2 bases from V and 4 bases from J; bases unmatched to any gene: 3. The CDR3 is 15 amino acids.

The chain couples TRBV7-9 to TRBJ1-2; D uncertain. Trimming removed 4 bases from V and 2 bases from J, with 17 bases in between. The CDR3 loop spans 16 amino acids. Germline loops: CDR1 SEHNR, CDR2 FQNEAQ (reference sequence). The CDR3 DNA is TGTGCCAGCAGCTCTCGAGCGGAAACTAGCAACTATGGCTACACCTTC. It codes for CASSSRAETSNYGYTF.

This chain connects TRBV9 to TRBJ1-3, with a possible D match to TRBD1 (6 bases). The V and J ends lost 4 bases and 4 bases respectively, with 12 bases between them. This CDR3 is 14 amino acids long. Per germline, CDR1 SGDLS and CDR2 YYNGEE. CDR3 coding DNA: TGTGCCAGCAGCATTCCGGACAGAGGAAACACCATATATTTT. It specifies CASSIPDRGNTIYF.

The J gene is TRBJ2-5, the V gene TRBV6-5; no reliable D call. This CDR3 is 15 amino acids long. Germline V gives CDR1 MNHEY, CDR2 SVGAGI. Trimming left V 5 bases short and J 4 bases short, with 17 bases between. CDR3 sequence: CASSPGALPRETQYF. The DNA of the CDR3 is TGTGCCAGCAGTCCCGGTGCGCTCCCTAGAGAGACCCAGTACTTC.

The chain uses TRBV5-1 and TRBJ1-4; D not certain. CDR3 length: 14 amino acids. The V and J ends lost 0 bases and 5 bases respectively, with 8 bases between them. Per the germline V gene, CDR1 is SGHRS and CDR2 is YFSETQ. Written as DNA, the CDR3 is TGCGCCAGCAGCTTGGGGGCTGGAAATGAAAAACTGTTTTTT. Translated, it gives CASSLGAGNEKLFF.

V usage is TRBV7-3 and J usage is TRBJ2-5; D unclear. The CDR3 is 14 amino acids. Trimming pared 0 bases from V and 1 base from J, leaving 6 bases between. Germline lookup yields CDR1 SGHTA and CDR2 FQGTGA. CDR3 in DNA: TGTGCCAGCAGCTTAACTGGCTTCCAAGAGACCCAGTACTTC. This sequence encodes CASSLTGFQETQYF.

The chain recombines TRBV12-5 with TRBJ2-2; D gene unclear. This CDR3 is built from 12 residues. Germline V gene sequence: CDR1 LGHNT, CDR2 FRNRAP. Trimming removed 2 bases from V and 7 bases from J, with 5 bases in between. CDR3 region: CASGLFGGELFF. The CDR3 DNA follows: TGTGCTAGTGGTTTGTTCGGCGGGGAGCTGTTTTTT. Full variable domain (missing parts from reference TRBV12-5 and TRBJ2-2): DARVTQTPRHKVTEMGQEVTMRCQPILGHNTVFWYRQTMMQGLELLAYFRNRAPLDDSGMPKDRFSAEMPDATLATLKIQPSEPRDSAVYFCASGLFGGELFFGEGSRLTVL.

The V and J genes are TRBV19 and TRBJ2-5; 9 nucleotides line up with TRBD2. Germline CDR1 is LNHDA and CDR2 is SQIVND (reference sequence). J lost 5 bases, V lost 6 bases, and 4 bases had no gene match. The CDR3 runs 13 residues. The CDR3, as DNA: TGTGCCAGTAGCCCTAGCGGGGAGGAGACCCAGTACTTC. It codes for CASSPSGEETQYF.

The J gene is TRBJ2-2, the V gene TRBV3-1 (or the pseudogene TRBV3-2); perhaps TRBD2 as D (6 bases). The CDR3 is 16 residues long. V lost 4 bases and J lost 2, with 14 bases in between. Germline assignment: CDR1 LGHDT and CDR2 YNNKEL (reference sequence). The CDR3 region has the DNA TGTGCCAGCAGCCCTAACCTAGCGACCAACACCGGGGAGCTGTTTTTT. Encoded protein: CASSPNLATNTGELFF.

The V call is TRBV20-1, the J call TRBJ1-1; D unresolved. Trimming shortened V by 6 bases and J by 4 bases, and 9 bases separated the two germline ends. CDR3 length equals 11 residues. Germline V gene sequence: CDR1 DFQATT, CDR2 SNEGSKA (reference sequence). CDR3 region: CSASGSTEAFF. The CDR3 DNA reads TGCAGTGCCTCGGGTAGCACTGAAGCTTTCTTT.

CDR3 bases: TGTGCCAGCTCACCACGGACTAGCGGACAAGAGACCCAGTACTTC. Protein sequence: CASSPRTSGQETQYF. This chain links TRBV18 with TRBJ2-5; 10 bases agree with TRBD2. After removal of 1 base from V and 2 bases from J, the junction contained 1 base not matched to a gene. CDR1 is KGHSH and CDR2 is LQKENI in the germline V gene. The CDR3 totals 15 residues.

The J gene is TRBJ2-5, the V gene TRBV5-4; no clear D gene. This CDR3 is built from 15 residues. With 4 bases removed from V and 2 bases from J, the gap between germline ends came to 15 bases. CDR1 and CDR2 (germline): SGHNT, YYREEE (reference sequence). The CDR3 spells CASSVRVTAQETQYF. The CDR3 coding sequence is TGTGCCAGCAGCGTCCGGGTGACTGCACAAGAGACCCAGTACTTC.